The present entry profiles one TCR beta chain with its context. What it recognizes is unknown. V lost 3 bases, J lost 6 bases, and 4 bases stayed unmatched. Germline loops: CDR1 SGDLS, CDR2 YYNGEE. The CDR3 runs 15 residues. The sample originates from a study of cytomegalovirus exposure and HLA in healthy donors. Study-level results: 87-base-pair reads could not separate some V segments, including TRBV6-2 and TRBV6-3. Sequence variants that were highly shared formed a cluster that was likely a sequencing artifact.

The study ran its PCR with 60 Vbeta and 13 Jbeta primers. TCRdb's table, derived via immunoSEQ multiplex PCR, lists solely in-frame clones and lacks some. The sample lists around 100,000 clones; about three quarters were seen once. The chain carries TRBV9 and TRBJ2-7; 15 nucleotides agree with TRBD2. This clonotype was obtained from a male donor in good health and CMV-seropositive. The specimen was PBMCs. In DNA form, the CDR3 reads TGTGCCAGCAGCGGGACTAGCGGGGGGGCTGCCGAGCAGTACTTC. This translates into CASSGTSGGAAEQYF.